These 3 T cell receptor beta chains came from one sample sequenced in a study of CD8+CD57+ T cells in acquired aplastic anemia. Genomic DNA acted as the template from which TCR beta VDJ combination and CDR3 sequence profiling were carried out. TCRdb fed the reads into MiXCR, producing one record per CDR3 protein. The data show 130,000 or so distinct CDR3 sequences, under 65% seen once. The patients chosen for sequencing had shown expansion of CD8+CD57+ cells (detected by flow cytometry). The sample taken for sequencing was sorted CD4+, CD8+, or CD8+CD57+ T cells (not recorded which) from PBMCs. The receptors were gathered from a human donor with aplastic anemia.

There are many counts of this clonotype. CDR3 residues: CATSDLPRGGSTDTQYF. DNA for the CDR3: TGTGCCACCAGTGACCTCCCTAGGGGGGGTAGCACAGATACGCAGTATTTT. This rearrangement joins TRBV24-1 to TRBJ2-3; D may be TRBD2 (7 bases). The CDR3 totals 17 residues. Germline values: CDR1 KGHDR, CDR2 SFDVKD. Between the trimmed V and J ends, which lost 4 bases and 0 bases, there was a span of 16 bases.

The CDR3 spells CAISERGQTNYGYTF. The CDR3, as DNA: TGTGCCATCAGTGAGCGAGGGCAGACGAACTATGGCTACACCTTC. The V and J genes are TRBV10-3 and TRBJ1-2; D ambiguous. Per the germline V gene, CDR1 is ENHRY and CDR2 is SYGVKD. The CDR3 is 15 amino acids. V gave up 2 bases and J gave up 2 bases, with 12 bases separating them.

The chain uses TRBV20-1 and TRBJ1-2; 7 bases are shared with TRBD1. The CDR3 is made up of 12 amino acids. CDR1 and CDR2 (germline): DFQATT, SNEGSKA (reference sequence). V was clipped by 6 bases and J by 2 bases; unmatched bases: 3. Here the CDR3 DNA reads TGCAGTGCCCCGGACAGGAACTATGGCTACACCTTC. Encoded protein: CSAPDRNYGYTF.